This T cell receptor (beta chain) was captured by sequencing in a study of neurological immune-mediated disorders. Study-wide points: HTLV-1-associated myelopathy ranked highest for TCR clonal expansion and multiple sclerosis lowest, beneath healthy controls.

Of note for this clonotype: Its antigen is still unknown. This may stem from a read error, because a much larger clone lies one nucleotide away.

Time point specified: longitudinal time-point 3. The unsorted libraries were made from 2 million PBMCs kept at -80 C. As for the cDNA, it was generated by 5'RACE with 10-nucleotide random UMIs. TCRdb passed the 5' RACE reads through MiXCR, listing each CDR3 protein once. The sample lists fewer than 55,000 distinct CDR3 sequences, approximately 11% occurring once. Sequencing used PBMCs. This clonotype was obtained from a male donor with HTLV-1-associated myelopathy (HAM/TSP).

CDR3 coding DNA: TGTGCCAGCAGCTTAGGGGGGATCCATGAGACCCAGTACTTC. It translates to CASSLGGIHETQYF. This rearrangement joins TRBV7-2 to TRBJ2-5; D may correspond to TRBD1 or TRBD2 (5 bases each). CDR1 SGHTA and CDR2 FQGNSA come from the germline V gene. The CDR3 has 14 residues. Trimming removed 1 base at V and 5 bases at J, with 11 bases between.